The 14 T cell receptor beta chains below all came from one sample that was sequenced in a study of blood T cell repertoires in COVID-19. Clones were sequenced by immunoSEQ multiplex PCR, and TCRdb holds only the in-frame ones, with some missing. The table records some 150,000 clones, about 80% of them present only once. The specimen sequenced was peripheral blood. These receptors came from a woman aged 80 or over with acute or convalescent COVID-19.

In DNA form, the CDR3 reads TGCGCCAGCAGCCTCGGGACTCCTGGAAACACCATATATTTT. Translation: CASSLGTPGNTIYF. J is TRBJ1-3 and V is TRBV4-1; maybe TRBD1 (5 bases). Trimming pared 4 bases from V and 2 bases from J, leaving 9 bases between. The CDR3 consists of 14 residues. Germline CDR1 is MGHRA and CDR2 is YSYEKL.

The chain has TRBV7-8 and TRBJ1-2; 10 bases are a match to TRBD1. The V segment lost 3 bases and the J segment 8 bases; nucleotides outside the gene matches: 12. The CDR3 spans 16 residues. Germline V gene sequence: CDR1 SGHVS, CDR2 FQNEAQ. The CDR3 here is CASSLRRGQGVKGYTF. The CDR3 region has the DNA TGTGCCAGCAGCTTGCGTCGTGGACAGGGGGTGAAGGGCTACACCTTC.

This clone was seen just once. CDR3 in DNA: TGCGCCAGCAGCTTGTTAGGTACAGGGAGTAACTTTTTCTCCTATAATTCACCCCTCCACTTT. Translated: CASSLLGTGSNFFSYNSPLHF. The chain combines TRBV5-1 with TRBJ1-6, with TRBD1 as a possible D gene (6 bases). Trimming pared 1 base from V and 0 bases from J, leaving 23 bases between. Germline V CDR1 and CDR2: SGHRS, YFSETQ. The CDR3 runs to 21 residues.

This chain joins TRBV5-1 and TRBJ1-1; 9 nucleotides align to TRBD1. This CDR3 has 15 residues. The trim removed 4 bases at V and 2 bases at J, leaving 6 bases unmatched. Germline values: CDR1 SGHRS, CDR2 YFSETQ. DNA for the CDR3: TGCGCCAGCAGCCCCCCGGGACAGGGTAACACTGAAGCTTTCTTT. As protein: CASSPPGQGNTEAFF.

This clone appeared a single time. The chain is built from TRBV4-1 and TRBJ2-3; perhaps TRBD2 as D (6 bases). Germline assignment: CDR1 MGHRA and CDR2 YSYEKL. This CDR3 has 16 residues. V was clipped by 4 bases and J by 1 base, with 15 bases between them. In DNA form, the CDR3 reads TGCGCCAGCAGCCTGACTTTAGCGGCGCGCACAGATACGCAGTATTTT. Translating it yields CASSLTLAARTDTQYF.

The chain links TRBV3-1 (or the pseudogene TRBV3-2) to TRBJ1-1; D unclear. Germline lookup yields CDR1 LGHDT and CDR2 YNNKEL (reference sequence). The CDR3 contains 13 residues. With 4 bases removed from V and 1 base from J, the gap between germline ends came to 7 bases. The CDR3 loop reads CASSRERNTEAFF. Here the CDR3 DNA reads TGTGCCAGCAGCCGGGAGAGGAACACTGAAGCTTTCTTT.

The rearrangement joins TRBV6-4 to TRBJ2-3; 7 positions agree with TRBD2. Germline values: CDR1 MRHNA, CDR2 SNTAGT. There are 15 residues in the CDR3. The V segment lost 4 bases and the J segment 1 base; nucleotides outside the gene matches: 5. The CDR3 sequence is CASSVESGGTDTQYF. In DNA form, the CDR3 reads TGTGCCAGCAGTGTGGAAAGCGGGGGCACAGATACGCAGTATTTT.

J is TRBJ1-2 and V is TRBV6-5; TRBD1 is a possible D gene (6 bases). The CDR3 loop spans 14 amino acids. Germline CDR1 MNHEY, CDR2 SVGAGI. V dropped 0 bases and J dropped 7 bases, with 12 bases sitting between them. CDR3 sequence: CASSYSQGRVGYTF. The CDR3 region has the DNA TGTGCCAGCAGTTACTCTCAGGGGCGCGTTGGCTACACCTTC.

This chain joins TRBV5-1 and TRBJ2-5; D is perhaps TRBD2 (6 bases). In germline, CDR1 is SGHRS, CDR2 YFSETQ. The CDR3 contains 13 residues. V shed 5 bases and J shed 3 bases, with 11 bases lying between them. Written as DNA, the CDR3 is TGCGCCAGCAGACCCGGGGGAAAAGAGACCCAGTACTTC. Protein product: CASRPGGKETQYF.

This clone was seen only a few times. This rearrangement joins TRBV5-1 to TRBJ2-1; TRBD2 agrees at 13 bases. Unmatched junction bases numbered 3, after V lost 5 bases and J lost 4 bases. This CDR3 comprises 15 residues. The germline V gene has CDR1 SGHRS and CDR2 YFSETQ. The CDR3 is CASRLLAGGYNEQFF. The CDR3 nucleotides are TGCGCCAGCAGGTTACTAGCGGGGGGGTACAATGAGCAGTTCTTC.

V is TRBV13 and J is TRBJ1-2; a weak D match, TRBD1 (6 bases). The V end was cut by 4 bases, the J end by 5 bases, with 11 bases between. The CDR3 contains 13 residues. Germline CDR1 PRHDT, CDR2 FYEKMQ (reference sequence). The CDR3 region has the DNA TGTGCCAGCAGCTCTCAGGGGTTGTATGGCTACACCTTC. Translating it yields CASSSQGLYGYTF.

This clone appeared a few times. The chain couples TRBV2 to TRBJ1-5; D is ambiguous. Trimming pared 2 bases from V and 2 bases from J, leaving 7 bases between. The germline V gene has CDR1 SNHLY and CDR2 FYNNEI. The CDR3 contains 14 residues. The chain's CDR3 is CASSEMAGNQPQHF. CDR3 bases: TGTGCCAGCAGTGAAATGGCAGGCAATCAGCCCCAGCATTTT.

CDR3 sequence: CASSPFIYTGELFF. CDR3 sequence (DNA): TGTGCCAGCAGCCCCTTTATCTACACCGGGGAGCTGTTTTTT. The V call is TRBV5-6, the J call TRBJ2-2; D unclear. Germline CDR1 SGHDT, CDR2 YYEEEE. Between the trimmed V and J ends, which lost 4 bases and 3 bases, there was a span of 10 bases. This CDR3 spans 14 amino acids.

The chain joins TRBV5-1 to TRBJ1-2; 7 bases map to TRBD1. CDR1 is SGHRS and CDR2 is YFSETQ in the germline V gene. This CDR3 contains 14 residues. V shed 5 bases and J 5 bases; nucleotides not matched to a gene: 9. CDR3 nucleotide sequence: TGCGCCAGCAGAAGAATACAGGGGAGTTATGGCTACACCTTC. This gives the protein CASRRIQGSYGYTF.